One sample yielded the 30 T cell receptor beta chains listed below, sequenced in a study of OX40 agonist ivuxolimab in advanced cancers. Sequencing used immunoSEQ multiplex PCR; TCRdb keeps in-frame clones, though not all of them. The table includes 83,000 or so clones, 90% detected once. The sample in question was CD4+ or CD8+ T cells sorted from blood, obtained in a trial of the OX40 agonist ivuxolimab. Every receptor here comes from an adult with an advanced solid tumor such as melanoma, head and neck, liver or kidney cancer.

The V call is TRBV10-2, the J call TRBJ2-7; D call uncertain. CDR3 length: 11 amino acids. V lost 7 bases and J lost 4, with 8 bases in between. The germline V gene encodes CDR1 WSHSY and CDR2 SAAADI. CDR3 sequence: CASKDGYEQYF. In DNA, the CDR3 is TGCGCCAGCAAGGACGGGTACGAGCAGTACTTC.

The CDR3 DNA is TGTGCCAGCAGTAGCCAGGGGGCGTATGGCTACACCTTC. Translating gives CASSSQGAYGYTF. The V gene is TRBV6-5, the J gene TRBJ1-2, with 8 bases aligning to TRBD1. The trim removed 5 bases at V and 5 bases at J, leaving 4 bases unmatched. The CDR3 has 13 amino acids. Germline loops: CDR1 MNHEY, CDR2 SVGAGI.

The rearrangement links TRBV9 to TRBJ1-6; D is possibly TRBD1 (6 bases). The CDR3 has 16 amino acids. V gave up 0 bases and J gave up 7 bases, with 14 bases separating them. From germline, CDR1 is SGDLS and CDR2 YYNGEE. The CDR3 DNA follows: TGTGCCAGCAGCGTAGGCCAGGGGATGGCGAATTCACCCCTCCACTTT. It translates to CASSVGQGMANSPLHF.

The CDR3 here is CASSLEGPRNTEAFF. CDR3 sequence (DNA): TGTGCCAGCAGCTTGGAGGGTCCAAGGAACACTGAAGCTTTCTTT. The chain couples TRBV5-4 to TRBJ1-1; D uncertain. Germline CDR1 SGHNT, CDR2 YYREEE (reference sequence). Trimming removed 0 bases from V and 1 base from J, with 10 bases in between. This CDR3 comprises 15 residues.

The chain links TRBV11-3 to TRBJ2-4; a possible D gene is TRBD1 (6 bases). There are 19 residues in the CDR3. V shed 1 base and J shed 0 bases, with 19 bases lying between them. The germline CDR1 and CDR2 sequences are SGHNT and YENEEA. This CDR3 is CASSLAASPGALAKNIQYF. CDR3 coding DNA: TGTGCCAGCAGCTTAGCCGCTTCCCCAGGGGCGTTAGCCAAAAACATTCAGTACTTC.

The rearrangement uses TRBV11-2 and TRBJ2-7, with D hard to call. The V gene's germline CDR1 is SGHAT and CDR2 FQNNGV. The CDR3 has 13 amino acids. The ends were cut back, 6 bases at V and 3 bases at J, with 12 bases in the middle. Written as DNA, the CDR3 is TGTGCCAGCAGTTCCATAAGGGTCTACGAGCAGTACTTC. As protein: CASSSIRVYEQYF.

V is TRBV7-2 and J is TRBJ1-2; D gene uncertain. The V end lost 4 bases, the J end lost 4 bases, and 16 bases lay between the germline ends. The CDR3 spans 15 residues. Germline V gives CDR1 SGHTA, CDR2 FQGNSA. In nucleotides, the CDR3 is TGTGCCAGCAGCTCGTCGACAACCTACTCCTATGGCTACACCTTC. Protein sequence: CASSSSTTYSYGYTF.

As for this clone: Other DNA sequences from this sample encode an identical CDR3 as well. CDR3 DNA: TGTGCCAGCAGCCTTGGACCGCGAGAGACCCAGTACTTC. As protein: CASSLGPRETQYF. This chain joins TRBV7-3 and TRBJ2-5; D uncertain. Trimming left V 5 bases short and J 4 bases short, with 11 bases between. CDR3 length equals 13 residues. The V gene's germline CDR1 is SGHTA and CDR2 FQGTGA.

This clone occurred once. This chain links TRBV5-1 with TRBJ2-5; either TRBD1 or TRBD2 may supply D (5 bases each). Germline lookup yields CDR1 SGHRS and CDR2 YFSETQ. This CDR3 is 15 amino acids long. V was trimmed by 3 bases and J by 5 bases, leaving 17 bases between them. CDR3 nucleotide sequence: TGCGCCAGCAGCTCCTGGACGGGGCTCCTGGAGACCCAGTACTTC. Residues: CASSSWTGLLETQYF.

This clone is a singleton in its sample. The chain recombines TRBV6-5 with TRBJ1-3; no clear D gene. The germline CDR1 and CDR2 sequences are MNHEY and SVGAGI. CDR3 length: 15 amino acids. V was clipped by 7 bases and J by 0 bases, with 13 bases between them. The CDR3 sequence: CASTVSRSSGNTIYF. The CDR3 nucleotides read TGTGCCAGCACCGTCTCACGATCCTCTGGAAACACCATATATTTT.

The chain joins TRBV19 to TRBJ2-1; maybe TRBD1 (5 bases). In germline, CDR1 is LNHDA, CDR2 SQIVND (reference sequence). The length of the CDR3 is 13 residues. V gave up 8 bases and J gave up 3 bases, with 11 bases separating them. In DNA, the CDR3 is TGTGCCAGTTCGCAGGGTCACTACAATGAGCAGTTCTTC. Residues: CASSQGHYNEQFF.

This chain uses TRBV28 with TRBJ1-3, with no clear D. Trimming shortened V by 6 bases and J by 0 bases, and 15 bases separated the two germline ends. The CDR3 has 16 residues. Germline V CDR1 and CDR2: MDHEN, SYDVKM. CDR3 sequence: CASREWAVHSGNTIYF. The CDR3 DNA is TGTGCCAGCAGGGAGTGGGCGGTACACTCTGGAAACACCATATATTTT. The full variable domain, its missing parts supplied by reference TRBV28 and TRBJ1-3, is DVKVTQSSRYLVKRTGEKVFLECVQDMDHENMFWYRQDPGLGLRLIYFSYDVKMKEKGDIPEGYSVSREKKERFSLILESASTNQTSMYLCASREWAVHSGNTIYFGEGSWLTVV.

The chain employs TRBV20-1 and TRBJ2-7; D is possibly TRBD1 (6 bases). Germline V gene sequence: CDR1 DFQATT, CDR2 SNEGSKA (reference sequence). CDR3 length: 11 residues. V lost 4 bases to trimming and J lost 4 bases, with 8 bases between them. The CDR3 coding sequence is TGCAGTGCTACAAGGGGGTACGAGCAGTACTTC. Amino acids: CSATRGYEQYF.

The CDR3 DNA reads TGTGCCAGTACCGACCCCCCGGGCCGTCAGCCCCAGCATTTT. Translating gives CASTDPPGRQPQHF. The gene calls are TRBV19 and TRBJ1-5; D is unresolved. CDR3 length equals 14 residues. Trimming stripped 7 bases from V and 6 bases from J, with 16 bases between. Per the germline V gene, CDR1 is LNHDA and CDR2 is SQIVND (reference sequence).

The CDR3 loop reads CSVGTGNNYEQYF. In DNA form, the CDR3 reads TGCAGCGTGGGGACAGGGAATAACTACGAGCAGTACTTC. V and J are TRBV29-1 and TRBJ2-7; TRBD1 aligns across 9 bases. CDR3 length: 13 amino acids. Trimming cost V 6 bases and J 3 bases; bases outside gene matches: 6. CDR1 is SQVTM and CDR2 is ANQGSEA in the germline V gene.

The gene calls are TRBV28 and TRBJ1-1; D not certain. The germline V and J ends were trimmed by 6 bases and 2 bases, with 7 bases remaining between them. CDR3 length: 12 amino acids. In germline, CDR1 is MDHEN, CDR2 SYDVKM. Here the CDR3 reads CASRLTNTEAFF. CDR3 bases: TGTGCCAGCAGACTAACAAACACTGAAGCTTTCTTT.

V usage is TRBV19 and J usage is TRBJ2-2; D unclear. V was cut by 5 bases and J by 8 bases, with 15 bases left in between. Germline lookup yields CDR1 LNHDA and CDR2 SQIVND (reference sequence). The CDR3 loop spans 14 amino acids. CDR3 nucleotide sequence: TGTGCCAGTAGTTCCCGCCAATACGGGGGGGAGCTGTTTTTT. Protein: CASSSRQYGGELFF. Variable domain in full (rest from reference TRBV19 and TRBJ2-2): DGGITQSPKYLFRKEGQNVTLSCEQNLNHDAMYWYRQDPGQGLRLIYYSQIVNDFQKGDIAEGYSVSREKKESFPLTVTSAQKNPTAFYLCASSSRQYGGELFFGEGSRLTVL.

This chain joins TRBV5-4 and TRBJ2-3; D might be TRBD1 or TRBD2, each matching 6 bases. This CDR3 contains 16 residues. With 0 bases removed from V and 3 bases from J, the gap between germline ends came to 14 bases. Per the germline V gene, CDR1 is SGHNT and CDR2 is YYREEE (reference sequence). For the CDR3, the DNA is TGTGCCAGCAGCTTGGCCGGGGGCACCATAACAGATACGCAGTATTTT. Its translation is CASSLAGGTITDTQYF.

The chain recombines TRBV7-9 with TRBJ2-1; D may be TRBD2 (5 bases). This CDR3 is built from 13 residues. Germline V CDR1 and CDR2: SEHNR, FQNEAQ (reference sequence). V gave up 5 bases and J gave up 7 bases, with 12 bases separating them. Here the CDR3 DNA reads TGTGCCAGCAGCCGAGGACTTCAGAATGAGCAGTTCTTC. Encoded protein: CASSRGLQNEQFF.

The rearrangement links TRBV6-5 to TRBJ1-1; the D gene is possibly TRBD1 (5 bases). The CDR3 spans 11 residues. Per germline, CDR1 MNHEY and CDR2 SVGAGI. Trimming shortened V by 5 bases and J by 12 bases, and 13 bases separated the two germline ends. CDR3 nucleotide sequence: TGTGCCAGCAGTCGCAGGGAACAATCTTTCTTT. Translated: CASSRREQSFF.

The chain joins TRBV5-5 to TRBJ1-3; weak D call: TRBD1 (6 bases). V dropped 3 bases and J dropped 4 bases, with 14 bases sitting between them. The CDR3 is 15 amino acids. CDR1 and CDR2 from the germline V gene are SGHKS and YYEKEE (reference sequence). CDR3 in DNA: TGTGCCAGCAGCTCAGGACAGCCAAGGGGAAACACCATATATTTT. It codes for CASSSGQPRGNTIYF.

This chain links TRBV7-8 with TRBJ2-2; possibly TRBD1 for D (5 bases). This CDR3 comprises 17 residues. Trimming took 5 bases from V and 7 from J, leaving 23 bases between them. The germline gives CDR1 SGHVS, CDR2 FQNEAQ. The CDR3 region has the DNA TGTGCCAGCAGCACCTGGGGCAGGGTAGGATTCGGCGGGGAGCTGTTTTTT. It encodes CASSTWGRVGFGGELFF.

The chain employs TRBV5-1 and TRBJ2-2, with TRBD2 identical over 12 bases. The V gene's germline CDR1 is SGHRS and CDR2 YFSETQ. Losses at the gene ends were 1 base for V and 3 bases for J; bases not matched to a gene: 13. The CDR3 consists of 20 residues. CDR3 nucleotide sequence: TGCGCCAGCAGCTTGAGGCTAGCGGGAGGGTACGGCGTGTACACCGGGGAGCTGTTTTTT. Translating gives CASSLRLAGGYGVYTGELFF. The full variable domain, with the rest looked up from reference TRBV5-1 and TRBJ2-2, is KAGVTQTPRYLIKTRGQQVTLSCSPISGHRSVSWYQQTPGQGLQFLFEYFSETQRNKGNFPGRFSGRQFSNSRSEMNVSTLELGDSALYLCASSLRLAGGYGVYTGELFFGEGSRLTVL.

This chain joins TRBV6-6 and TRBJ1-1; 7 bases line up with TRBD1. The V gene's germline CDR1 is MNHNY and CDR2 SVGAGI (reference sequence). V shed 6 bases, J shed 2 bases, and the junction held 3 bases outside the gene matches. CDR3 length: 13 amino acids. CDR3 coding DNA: TGTGCCAGCAGCGACAGGGCCAACACTGAAGCTTTCTTT. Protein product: CASSDRANTEAFF.

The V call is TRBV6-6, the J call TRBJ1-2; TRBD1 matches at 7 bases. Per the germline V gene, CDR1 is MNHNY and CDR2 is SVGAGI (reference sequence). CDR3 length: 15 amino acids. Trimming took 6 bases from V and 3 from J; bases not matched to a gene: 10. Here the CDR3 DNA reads TGTGCCAGCAGACTCTTCGCCGGGACAGACTATGGCTACACCTTC. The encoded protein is CASRLFAGTDYGYTF.

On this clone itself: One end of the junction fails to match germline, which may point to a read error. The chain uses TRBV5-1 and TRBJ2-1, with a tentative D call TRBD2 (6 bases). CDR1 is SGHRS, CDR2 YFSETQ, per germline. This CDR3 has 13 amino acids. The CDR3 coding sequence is TGTGCCAGCAGCTGGGACTTTGACAATGAGCAGTTCTTC. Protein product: CASSWDFDNEQFF. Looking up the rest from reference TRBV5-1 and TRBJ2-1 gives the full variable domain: KAGVTQTPRYLIKTRGQQVTLSCSPISGHRSVSWYQQTPGQGLQFLFEYFSETQRNKGNFPGRFSGRQFSNSRSEMNVSTLELGDSALYLCASSWDFDNEQFFGPGTRLTVL.

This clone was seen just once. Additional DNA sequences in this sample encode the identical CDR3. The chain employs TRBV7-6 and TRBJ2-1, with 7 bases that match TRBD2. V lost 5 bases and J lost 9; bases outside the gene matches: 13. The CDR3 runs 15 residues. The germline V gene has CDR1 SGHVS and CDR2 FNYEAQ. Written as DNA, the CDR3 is TGTGCCAGCAGCCGTCGACTGGCGGGAGTCACTGAGCAGTTCTTC. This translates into CASSRRLAGVTEQFF.

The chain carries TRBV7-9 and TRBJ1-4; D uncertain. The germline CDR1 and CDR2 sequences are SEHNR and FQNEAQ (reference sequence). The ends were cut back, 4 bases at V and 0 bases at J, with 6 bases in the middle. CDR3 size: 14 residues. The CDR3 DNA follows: TGTGCCAGCAGCTCTGGCACAACTAATGAAAAACTGTTTTTT. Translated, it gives CASSSGTTNEKLFF.

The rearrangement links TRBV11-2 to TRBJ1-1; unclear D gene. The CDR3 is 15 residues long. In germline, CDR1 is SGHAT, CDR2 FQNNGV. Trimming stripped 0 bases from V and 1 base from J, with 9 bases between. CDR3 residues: CASSLDHARNTEAFF. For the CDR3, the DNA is TGTGCCAGCAGCTTAGATCACGCCAGGAACACTGAAGCTTTCTTT.

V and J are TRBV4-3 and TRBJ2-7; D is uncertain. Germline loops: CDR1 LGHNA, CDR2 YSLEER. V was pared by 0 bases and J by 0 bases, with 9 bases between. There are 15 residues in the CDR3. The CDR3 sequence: CASSQDAWGSYEQYF. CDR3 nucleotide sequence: TGCGCCAGCAGCCAAGATGCTTGGGGCTCCTACGAGCAGTACTTC.